This entry features one TCR beta chain sequence. The V and J ends lost 7 bases and 5 bases, in that order; junction bases with no gene match: 7. This CDR3 spans 15 amino acids. CDR1 is MNHEY and CDR2 is SVGAGI in the germline V gene. The source of the sample is a study of T cell responses to AZD1222 COVID-19 vaccine. Clones were sequenced by immunoSEQ multiplex PCR, and TCRdb holds only the in-frame ones, with some missing. Here the sample spans about 75,000 clones, over 75% being singletons. The V and J genes are TRBV6-5 and TRBJ2-1, with 11 bases aligning to TRBD2. The sample consisted of peripheral blood, taken 28 days after the second AZD1222 dose. The clonotype comes from an adult who received the AZD1222 COVID-19 vaccine. Written as DNA, the CDR3 is TGTGCCAGCACCGAACTAGCGGGGGTGGACAATGAGCAGTTCTTC. Translating gives CASTELAGVDNEQFF.